The 2 T cell receptor beta chains below all came from one sample that was sequenced in a study of a mutant IDH1 vaccine in newly diagnosed glioma. Specified time point: baseline, week 1 (first vaccination visit). The treatment: pre-vaccination baseline after standard-of-care therapy. Sequencing was performed with immunoSEQ multiplex PCR; in TCRdb, only in-frame clones are kept and a portion is missing. This sample has some 50,000 clones, with 75% to 90% found just once. Sequencing was performed on PBMCs, taken from a glioma patient treated with radiotherapy, temozolomide or both. The receptor set was obtained from a man aged 35-49 years with glioma.

This chain joins TRBV4-1 and TRBJ2-7; TRBD1 aligns across 8 bases. The CDR3 spans 15 residues. In germline, CDR1 is MGHRA, CDR2 YSYEKL. The V and J ends lost 1 base and 2 bases, in that order; junction bases with no gene match: 4. The CDR3 DNA reads as TGCGCCAGCAGCCAAGCTTGGGGACAGGCCTACGAGCAGTACTTC. Translating gives CASSQAWGQAYEQYF.

The J gene is TRBJ1-1, the V gene TRBV29-1; 10 bases are a match to TRBD1. The CDR3 runs to 13 residues. J gave up 7 bases and V 4 bases, and 6 bases lay outside the gene matches. Per the germline V gene, CDR1 is SQVTM and CDR2 is ANQGSEA. CDR3 sequence: CSVVRGQGYEAFF. In nucleotides, the CDR3 is TGCAGCGTTGTCCGGGGACAGGGGTATGAAGCTTTCTTT. The full variable domain, rest sourced from reference TRBV29-1 and TRBJ1-1, is SAVISQKPSRDICQRGTSLTIQCQVDSQVTMMFWYRQQPGQSLTLIATANQGSEATYESGFVIDKFPISRPNLTFSTLTVSNMSPEDSSIYLCSVVRGQGYEAFFGQGTRLTVV.